Each of the 9 T cell receptor beta chains below was sequenced from the same sample in a study of T cell repertoires in cytomegalovirus infection (dated by TCRdb to about 2019). These receptors lack a known antigen. The run used an Illumina HiSeq 1500. TCRdb trimmed the raw reads at Q25, called clones with MiXCR and kept productive beta chains. Identical CDR3 protein sequences are pooled into one entry, listed with their most common genes and DNA. Across this sample there are 150,000 to 200,000 distinct CDR3 sequences, with 20% to 25% seen only once. The ten largest account for 20% to 30% of the sample. The treatment or condition label for this specimen denotes: in vitro stimulation with specific CMV peptide epitopes to enrich CMV-specific T cells. This sample comprised CD8+ T cells from cultured PBMCs, obtained from culture after CMV antigen stimulation. These receptors were taken from a human donor in good health (CMV status not recorded). Some clones in this sample may be carry-over from other donors' samples.

In its sample, this clonotype was seen many times. The rearrangement uses TRBV4-3 and TRBJ1-1; D is ambiguous. V was trimmed by 0 bases and J by 7 bases, leaving 12 bases between them. The CDR3 contains 14 residues. Germline CDR1 is LGHNA and CDR2 is YSLEER. The CDR3 spells CASSQDRWAVEAFF. CDR3 sequence (DNA): TGCGCCAGCAGCCAAGATCGTTGGGCAGTTGAAGCTTTCTTT.

The V call is TRBV4-1, the J call TRBJ1-3, with no clear D. There are 16 residues in the CDR3. Trimming took 4 bases from V and 0 from J, leaving 13 bases between them. CDR1 MGHRA and CDR2 YSYEKL come from the germline V gene. CDR3 loop: CASSPDRISSGNTIYF. DNA for the CDR3: TGCGCCAGCAGCCCGGACCGAATAAGCTCTGGAAACACCATATATTTT.

This clonotype was recorded a few times. The chain is built from TRBV11-2 and TRBJ2-7; D is unclear. CDR3 length: 13 amino acids. Germline V CDR1 and CDR2: SGHAT, FQNNGV. V was shortened by 0 bases and J by 3 bases, with 6 bases between the two germline ends. The CDR3 loop reads CASSLDGDYEQYF. The CDR3 nucleotides are TGTGCCAGCAGCTTAGACGGAGACTACGAGCAGTACTTC.

This clonotype appeared a few times. The V call is TRBV19, the J call TRBJ2-1, with D maybe TRBD2 (7 bases). Trimming removed 1 base from V and 8 bases from J, with 12 bases in between. The CDR3 is 14 amino acids. Per the germline V gene, CDR1 is LNHDA and CDR2 is SQIVND (reference sequence). CDR3 nucleotide sequence: TGTGCCAGTAGTATAGGGGGGGGCATCGATGAGCAGTTCTTC. Protein sequence: CASSIGGGIDEQFF.

The chain employs TRBV20-1 and TRBJ1-2; maybe TRBD1 (6 bases). Germline V gives CDR1 DFQATT, CDR2 SNEGSKA (reference sequence). This CDR3 has 13 amino acids. The V gene lost 6 bases and the J gene lost 7 bases, with 18 bases spanning the gap. This CDR3 reads CSAQTQGIGGYTF. The CDR3 DNA sequence: TGCAGTGCGCAAACTCAGGGGATCGGTGGCTACACCTTC.

There are a few counts of this clonotype. This chain connects TRBV10-3 to TRBJ2-7, with D possibly TRBD1 on 5 matching bases. Between the trimmed V and J ends, which lost 3 bases and 0 bases, there was a span of 15 bases. CDR3 length: 16 amino acids. CDR1 ENHRY and CDR2 SYGVKD come from the germline V gene. In nucleotides, the CDR3 is TGTGCCATCAGTGACATGGGGCTTGATAGCTCCTACGAGCAGTACTTC. It codes for CAISDMGLDSSYEQYF.

This clonotype came up a few times. This sequence joins TRBV7-6 and TRBJ1-6; D not resolved. V lost 5 bases, J lost 0 bases, and 14 bases lay in between. The CDR3 contains 17 residues. Germline lookup yields CDR1 SGHVS and CDR2 FNYEAQ. The CDR3 protein is CASSLEIGISYNSPLHF. As DNA, the CDR3 is TGTGCCAGCAGCCTGGAAATAGGGATCTCCTATAATTCACCCCTCCACTTT.

CDR3: CASSQTAETQYF. In nucleotides, the CDR3 is TGTGCCAGCAGCCAGACAGCGGAGACCCAGTACTTC. The chain links TRBV7-2 to TRBJ2-5; a possible D gene is TRBD1 (5 bases). This CDR3 spans 12 amino acids. CDR1 is SGHTA, CDR2 FQGNSA, per germline. Between the trimmed V and J ends, which lost 5 bases and 5 bases, there was a span of 9 bases.

This clonotype was detected a few times. This sequence joins TRBV6-1 and TRBJ2-2; D assignment may be TRBD1 or TRBD2 (5 bases each). This CDR3 spans 13 amino acids. In germline, CDR1 is MNHNS, CDR2 SASEGT. The ends were cut back, 8 bases at V and 1 base at J, with 8 bases in the middle. The CDR3 reads CASEGLNTGELFF. In nucleotides, the CDR3 is TGTGCCAGCGAGGGGCTGAACACCGGGGAGCTGTTTTTT.